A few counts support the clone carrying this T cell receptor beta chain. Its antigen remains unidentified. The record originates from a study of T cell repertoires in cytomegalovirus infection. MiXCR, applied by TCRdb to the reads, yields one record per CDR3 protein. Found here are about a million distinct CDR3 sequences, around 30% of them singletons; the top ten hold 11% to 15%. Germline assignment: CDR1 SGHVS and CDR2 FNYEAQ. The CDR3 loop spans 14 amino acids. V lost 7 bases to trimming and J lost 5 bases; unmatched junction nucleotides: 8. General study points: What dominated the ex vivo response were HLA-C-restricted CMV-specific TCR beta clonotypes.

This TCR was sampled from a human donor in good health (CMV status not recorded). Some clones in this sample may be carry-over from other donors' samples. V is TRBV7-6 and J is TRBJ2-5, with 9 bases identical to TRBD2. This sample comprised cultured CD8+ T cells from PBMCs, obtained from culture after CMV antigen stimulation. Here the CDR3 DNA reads TGTGCCAGCACCCTTAGCGGGGGCCGGGAGACCCAGTACTTC. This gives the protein CASTLSGGRETQYF.